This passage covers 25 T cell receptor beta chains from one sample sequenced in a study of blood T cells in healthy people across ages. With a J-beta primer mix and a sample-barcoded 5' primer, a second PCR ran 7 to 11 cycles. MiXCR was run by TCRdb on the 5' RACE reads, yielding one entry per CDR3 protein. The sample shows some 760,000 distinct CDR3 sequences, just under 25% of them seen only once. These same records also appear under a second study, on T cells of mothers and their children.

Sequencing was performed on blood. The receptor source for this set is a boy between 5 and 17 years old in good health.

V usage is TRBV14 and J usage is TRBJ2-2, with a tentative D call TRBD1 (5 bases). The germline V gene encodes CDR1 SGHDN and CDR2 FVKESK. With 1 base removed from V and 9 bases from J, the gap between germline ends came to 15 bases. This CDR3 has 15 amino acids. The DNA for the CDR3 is TGTGCCAGCAGCCAAGGTTTGGACGGACACCGGGAGCTGTTTTTT. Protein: CASSQGLDGHRELFF.

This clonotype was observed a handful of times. CDR3 residues: CSVQGTGAYNEQFF. The CDR3 DNA reads as TGCAGCGTTCAAGGGACAGGGGCCTACAATGAGCAGTTCTTC. V and J are TRBV29-1 and TRBJ2-1; 10 positions agree with TRBD1. Unmatched junction bases numbered 3, after V lost 5 bases and J lost 2 bases. The germline CDR1 and CDR2 sequences are SQVTM and ANQGSEA. This CDR3 is 14 amino acids long.

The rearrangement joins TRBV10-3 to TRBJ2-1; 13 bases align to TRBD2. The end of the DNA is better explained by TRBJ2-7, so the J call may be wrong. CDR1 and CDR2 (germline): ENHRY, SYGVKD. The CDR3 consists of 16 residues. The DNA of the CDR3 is TGTGCCATCAGTGACCCAGGGACTAGCGGGACCTACGAGCAGTACTTC. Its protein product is CAISDPGTSGTYEQYF.

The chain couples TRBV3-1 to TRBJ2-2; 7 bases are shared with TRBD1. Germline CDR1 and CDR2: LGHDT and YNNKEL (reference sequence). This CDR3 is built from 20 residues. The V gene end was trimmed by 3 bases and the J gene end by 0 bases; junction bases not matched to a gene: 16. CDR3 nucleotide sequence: TGTGCCAGCAGCCAGGTGACAGGGACCGACCGAAATACGAACACCGGGGAGCTGTTTTTT. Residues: CASSQVTGTDRNTNTGELFF. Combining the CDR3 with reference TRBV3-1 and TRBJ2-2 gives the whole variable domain DTAVSQTPKYLVTQMGNDKSIKCEQNLGHDTMYWYKQDSKKFLKIMFSYNNKELIINETVPNRFSPKSPDKAHLNLHINSLELGDSAVYFCASSQVTGTDRNTNTGELFFGEGSRLTVL.

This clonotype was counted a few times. In DNA, the CDR3 is TGTGCCAGCAGCGTGCCAGGGATAGATACGCAGTATTTT. Amino acid sequence: CASSVPGIDTQYF. The genes are TRBV12-3 or TRBV12-4 and TRBJ2-3; D is perhaps TRBD1 (5 bases). The CDR3 contains 13 residues. Trimming left V 6 bases short and J 5 bases short, with 12 bases between.

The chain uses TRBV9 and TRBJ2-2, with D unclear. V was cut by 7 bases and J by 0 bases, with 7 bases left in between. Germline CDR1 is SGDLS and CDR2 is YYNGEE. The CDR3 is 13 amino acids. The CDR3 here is CASEHPNTGELFF. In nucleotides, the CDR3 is TGTGCCAGCGAACATCCGAACACCGGGGAGCTGTTTTTT. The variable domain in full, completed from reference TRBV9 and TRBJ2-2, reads DSGVTQTPKHLITATGQRVTLRCSPRSGDLSVYWYQQSLDQGLQFLIQYYNGEERAKGNILERFSAQQFPDLHSELNLSSLELGDSALYFCASEHPNTGELFFGEGSRLTVL.

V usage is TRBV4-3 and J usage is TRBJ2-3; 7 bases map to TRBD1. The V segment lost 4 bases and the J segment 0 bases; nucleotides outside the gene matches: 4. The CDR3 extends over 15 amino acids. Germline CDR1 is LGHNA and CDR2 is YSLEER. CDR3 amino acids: CASSLDRDSTDTQYF. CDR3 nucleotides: TGCGCCAGCAGCCTTGACAGGGATAGCACAGATACGCAGTATTTT.

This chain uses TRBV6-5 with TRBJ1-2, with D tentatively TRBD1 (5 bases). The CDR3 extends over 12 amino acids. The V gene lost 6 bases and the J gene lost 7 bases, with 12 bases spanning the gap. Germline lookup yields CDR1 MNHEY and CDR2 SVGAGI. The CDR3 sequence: CASRRPGGGYTF. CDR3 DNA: TGTGCCAGCAGACGGCCTGGGGGTGGCTACACCTTC.

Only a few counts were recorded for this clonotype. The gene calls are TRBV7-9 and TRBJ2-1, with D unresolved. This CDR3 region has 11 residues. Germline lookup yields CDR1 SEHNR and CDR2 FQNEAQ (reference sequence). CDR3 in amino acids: CAPADYNEQFF. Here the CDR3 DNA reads TGTGCGCCCGCGGATTACAATGAGCAGTTCTTC. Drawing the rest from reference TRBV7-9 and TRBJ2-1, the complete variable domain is DTGVSQNPRHKITKRGQNVTFRCDPISEHNRLYWYRQTLGQGPEFLTYFQNEAQLEKSRLLSDRFSAERPKGSFSTLEIQRTEQGDSAMYLCAPADYNEQFFGPGTRLTVL.

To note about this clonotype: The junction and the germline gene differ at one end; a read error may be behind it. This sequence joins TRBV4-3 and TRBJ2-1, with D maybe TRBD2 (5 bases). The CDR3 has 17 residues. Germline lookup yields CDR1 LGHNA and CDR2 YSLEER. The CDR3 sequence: CASSPHERKSSYNKQFF. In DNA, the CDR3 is TGCGCCAGCAGCCCCCATGAGCGGAAAAGCTCCTACAATAAGCAGTTCTTC.

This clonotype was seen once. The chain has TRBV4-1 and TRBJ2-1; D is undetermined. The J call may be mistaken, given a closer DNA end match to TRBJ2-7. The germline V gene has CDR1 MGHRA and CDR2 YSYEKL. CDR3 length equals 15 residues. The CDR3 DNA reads TGCGCCAGCAGCCAAGAGGGCCGGTCAGCCTACGAGCAGTACTTC. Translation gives CASSQEGRSAYEQYF.

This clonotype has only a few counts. CDR3 residues: CASSLEQDLPEAFF. Here the CDR3 DNA reads TGTGCCAGCAGCTTGGAACAGGATCTGCCTGAAGCTTTCTTT. The chain has TRBV5-8 and TRBJ1-1; maybe TRBD1 (5 bases). Germline loops: CDR1 SGHTS, CDR2 YDEGEE. The length of the CDR3 is 14 residues. Between the trimmed V and J ends, which lost 0 bases and 6 bases, there was a span of 12 bases.

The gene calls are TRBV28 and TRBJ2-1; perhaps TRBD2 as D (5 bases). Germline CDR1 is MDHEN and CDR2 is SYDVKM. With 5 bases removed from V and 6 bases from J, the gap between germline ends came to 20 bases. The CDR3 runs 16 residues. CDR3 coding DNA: TGTGCCAGCAGTCATGATCCCCTAGCCGTTACCAATGAGCAGTTCTTC. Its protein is CASSHDPLAVTNEQFF.

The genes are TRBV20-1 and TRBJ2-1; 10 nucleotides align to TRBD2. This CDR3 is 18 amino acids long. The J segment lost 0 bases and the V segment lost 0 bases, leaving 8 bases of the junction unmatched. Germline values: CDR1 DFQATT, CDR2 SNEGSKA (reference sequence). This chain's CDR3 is CSARDGFPSGSSYNEQFF. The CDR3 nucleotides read TGCAGTGCTAGAGATGGGTTTCCTAGCGGGAGCTCCTACAATGAGCAGTTCTTC.

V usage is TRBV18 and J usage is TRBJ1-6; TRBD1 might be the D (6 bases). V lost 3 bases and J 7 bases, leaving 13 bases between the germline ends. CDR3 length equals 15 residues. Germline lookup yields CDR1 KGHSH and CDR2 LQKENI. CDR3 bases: TGTGCCAGCTCACCTGCCGGGACACCAAATTCACCCCTCCACTTT. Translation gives CASSPAGTPNSPLHF. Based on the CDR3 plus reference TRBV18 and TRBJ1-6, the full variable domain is NAGVMQNPRHLVRRRGQEARLRCSPMKGHSHVYWYRQLPEEGLKFMVYLQKENIIDESGMPKERFSAEFPKEGPSILRIQQVVRGDSAAYFCASSPAGTPNSPLHFGNGTRLTVT.

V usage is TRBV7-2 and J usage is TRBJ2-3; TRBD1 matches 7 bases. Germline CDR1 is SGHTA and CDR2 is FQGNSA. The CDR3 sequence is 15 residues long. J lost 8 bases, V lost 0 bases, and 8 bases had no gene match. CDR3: CASSLATGSVVTQYF. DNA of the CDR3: TGTGCCAGCAGCTTAGCGACAGGGTCTGTTGTTACGCAGTATTTT.

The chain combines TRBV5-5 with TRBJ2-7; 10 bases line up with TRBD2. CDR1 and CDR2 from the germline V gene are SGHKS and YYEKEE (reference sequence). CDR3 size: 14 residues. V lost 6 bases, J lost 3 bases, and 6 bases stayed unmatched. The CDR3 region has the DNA TGTGCCAGCATCTTACTAGCGGGAAACTACGAGCAGTACTTC. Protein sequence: CASILLAGNYEQYF.

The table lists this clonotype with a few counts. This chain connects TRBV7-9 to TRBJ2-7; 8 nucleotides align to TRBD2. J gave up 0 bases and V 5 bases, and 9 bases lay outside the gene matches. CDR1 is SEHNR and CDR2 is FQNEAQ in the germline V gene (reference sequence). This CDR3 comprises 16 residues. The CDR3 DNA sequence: TGTGCCAGCAGCCCGCTGCGGGAGGAGAGCTCCTACGAGCAGTACTTC. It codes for CASSPLREESSYEQYF. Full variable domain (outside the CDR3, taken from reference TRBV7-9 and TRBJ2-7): DTGVSQNPRHKITKRGQNVTFRCDPISEHNRLYWYRQTLGQGPEFLTYFQNEAQLEKSRLLSDRFSAERPKGSFSTLEIQRTEQGDSAMYLCASSPLREESSYEQYFGPGTRLTVT.

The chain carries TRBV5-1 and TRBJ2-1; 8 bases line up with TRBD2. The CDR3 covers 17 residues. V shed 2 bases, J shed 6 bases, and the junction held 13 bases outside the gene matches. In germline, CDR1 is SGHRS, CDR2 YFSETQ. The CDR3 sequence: CASSLLPGLVGVNEQFF. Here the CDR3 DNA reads TGCGCCAGCAGCTTACTCCCGGGACTAGTGGGAGTCAATGAGCAGTTCTTC. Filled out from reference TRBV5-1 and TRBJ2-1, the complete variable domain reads KAGVTQTPRYLIKTRGQQVTLSCSPISGHRSVSWYQQTPGQGLQFLFEYFSETQRNKGNFPGRFSGRQFSNSRSEMNVSTLELGDSALYLCASSLLPGLVGVNEQFFGPGTRLTVL.

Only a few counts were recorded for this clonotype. The CDR3 protein is CASSNSGATTDTQYF. The CDR3 region has the DNA TGTGCCAGCAGCAACTCAGGGGCCACCACAGATACGCAGTATTTT. The V gene is TRBV7-9, the J gene TRBJ2-3; TRBD1 might be the D (6 bases). V lost 5 bases to trimming and J lost 2 bases, with 14 bases between them. The CDR3 is 15 amino acids. The germline gives CDR1 SEHNR, CDR2 FQNEAQ (reference sequence). Based on the CDR3 plus reference TRBV7-9 and TRBJ2-3, the full variable domain is DTGVSQNPRHKITKRGQNVTFRCDPISEHNRLYWYRQTLGQGPEFLTYFQNEAQLEKSRLLSDRFSAERPKGSFSTLEIQRTEQGDSAMYLCASSNSGATTDTQYFGPGTRLTVL.

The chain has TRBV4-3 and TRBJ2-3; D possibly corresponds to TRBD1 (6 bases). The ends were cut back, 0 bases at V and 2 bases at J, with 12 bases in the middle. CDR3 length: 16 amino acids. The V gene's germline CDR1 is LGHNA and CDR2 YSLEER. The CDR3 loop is CASSQDGGEFTDTQYF. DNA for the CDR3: TGCGCCAGCAGCCAAGATGGGGGCGAGTTCACAGATACGCAGTATTTT.

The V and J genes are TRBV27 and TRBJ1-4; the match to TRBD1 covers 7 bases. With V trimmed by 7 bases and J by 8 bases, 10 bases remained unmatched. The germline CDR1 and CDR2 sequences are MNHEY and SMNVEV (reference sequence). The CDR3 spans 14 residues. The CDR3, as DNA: TGTGCCAGCACGCACAGGGGCTTGGGAGAAAAACTGTTTTTT. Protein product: CASTHRGLGEKLFF.

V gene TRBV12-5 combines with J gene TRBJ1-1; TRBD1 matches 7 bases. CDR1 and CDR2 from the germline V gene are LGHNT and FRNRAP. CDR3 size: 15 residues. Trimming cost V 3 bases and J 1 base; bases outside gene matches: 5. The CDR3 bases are TGTGCTAGTGGTTTTCGACAGGGAAGGAACACTGAAGCTTTCTTT. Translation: CASGFRQGRNTEAFF.

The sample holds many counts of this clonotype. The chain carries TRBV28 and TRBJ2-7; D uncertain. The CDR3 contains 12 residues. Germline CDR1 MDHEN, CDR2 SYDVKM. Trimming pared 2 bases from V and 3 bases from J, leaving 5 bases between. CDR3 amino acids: CASSLLNYEQYF. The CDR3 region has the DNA TGTGCCAGCAGTTTACTTAACTACGAGCAGTACTTC. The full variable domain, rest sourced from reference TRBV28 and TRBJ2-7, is DVKVTQSSRYLVKRTGEKVFLECVQDMDHENMFWYRQDPGLGLRLIYFSYDVKMKEKGDIPEGYSVSREKKERFSLILESASTNQTSMYLCASSLLNYEQYFGPGTRLTVT.

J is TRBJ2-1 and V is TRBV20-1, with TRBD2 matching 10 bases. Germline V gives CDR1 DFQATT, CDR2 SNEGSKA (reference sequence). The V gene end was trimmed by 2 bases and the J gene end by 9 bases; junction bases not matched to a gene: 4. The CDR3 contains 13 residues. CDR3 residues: CSARLLAGTEQFF. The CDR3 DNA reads TGCAGTGCTAGACTACTAGCGGGGACTGAGCAGTTCTTC.